The entry below describes one TCR beta chain. Profiling that covered TCR beta VDJ and CDR3 relied on genomic DNA as its template. MiXCR, applied by TCRdb to the reads, yields one record per CDR3 protein. This sample has roughly 170,000 distinct CDR3 sequences, with roughly 50% found just once. Selection for sequencing was limited to patients who had shown CD8+CD57+ cell expansion by flow cytometry. This entry is derived from a study of CD8+CD57+ T cells in acquired aplastic anemia. The CDR3 is 15 residues long. Trimming took 8 bases from V and 9 from J; bases not matched to a gene: 11. Germline-derived CDR1 and CDR2 are SNHLY and FYNNEI.

The receptor was derived from a human donor with aplastic anemia. The sequenced sample consisted of sorted CD4+, CD8+, or CD8+CD57+ T cells (not recorded which) from PBMCs. The rearrangement joins TRBV2 to TRBJ1-6; 9 bases line up with TRBD1. Here the CDR3 reads CASGGRDRETSPLHF. In DNA, the CDR3 is TGTGCCAGCGGTGGGAGGGACAGGGAAACTTCACCCCTCCACTTT.